This T cell receptor delta chain was recovered during a study of Vδ1+ human thymocytes. Broader study findings: Donors shared many TRG clonotypes but few TRD clonotypes. In the thymus, TRG and TRD repertoires looked highly polyclonal with Gaussian CDR3 lengths. Thymic delta-chain repertoires held roughly 18% Vdelta2 sequences and few Vdelta3, despite high sort purity. Bulk data may be misread because of unexpected Vdelta2 sequences.

V was pared by 0 bases and J by 2 bases, with 14 bases of the junction left unmatched. The CDR3 is made up of 19 amino acids. Germline CDR1 reads TSWWSYY; CDR2 reads QGS. The template was reverse-transcribed extracted RNA. Multiplex PCR used pooled V-gene forward primers and a constant-region reverse primer to amplify CDR3s. TCRdb redid the clone calls on the multiplex PCR reads with CATT. The repertoire has approximately 25,000 delta-chain clones, 25% to 30% of them found once; the top ten carry 1.5% to 2%. A remark on this clone: Its specificity is unknown.

Sequenced material: Vdelta1+ gamma-delta thymocytes from the thymus. The sample's subset: FACS-sorted CD3+ TCRalphabeta- TCRVdelta1+ TCRVdelta2- thymocytes. The rearrangement links TRDV1 to TRDJ1; TRDD2 matches at 8 bases. This clonotype was sampled from a boy in the first two years of life who had congenital heart surgery. CDR3 nucleotides: TGTGCTCTTGGGGAACTAGGCTTCCTACGACCCAGTGGTACCGATAAACTCATCTTT. It specifies CALGELGFLRPSGTDKLIF.